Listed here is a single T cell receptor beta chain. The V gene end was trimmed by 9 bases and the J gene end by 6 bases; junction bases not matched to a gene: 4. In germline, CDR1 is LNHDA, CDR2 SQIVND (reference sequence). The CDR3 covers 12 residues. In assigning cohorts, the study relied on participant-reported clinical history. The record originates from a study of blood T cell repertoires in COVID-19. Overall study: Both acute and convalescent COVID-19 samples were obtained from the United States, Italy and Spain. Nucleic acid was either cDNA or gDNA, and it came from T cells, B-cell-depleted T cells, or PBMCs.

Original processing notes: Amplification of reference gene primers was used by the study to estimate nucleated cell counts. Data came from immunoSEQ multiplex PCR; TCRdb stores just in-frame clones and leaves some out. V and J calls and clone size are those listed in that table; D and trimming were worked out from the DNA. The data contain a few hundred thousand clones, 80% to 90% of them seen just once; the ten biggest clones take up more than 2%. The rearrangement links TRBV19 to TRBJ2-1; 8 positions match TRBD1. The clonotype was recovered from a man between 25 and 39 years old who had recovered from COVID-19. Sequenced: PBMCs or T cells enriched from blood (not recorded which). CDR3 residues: CASGTGGNEQFF. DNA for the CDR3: TGTGCCAGCGGTACAGGGGGCAATGAGCAGTTCTTC.